Many counts were recorded for the clone carrying this T cell receptor beta chain. As yet, its antigen is unknown. The entry originates in a study of CD8 T cells in ankylosing spondylitis. Library preparation for TCR beta used quantitative 5'-RACE with molecular barcodes. TCRdb itself ran the 5' RACE reads through MiXCR, one entry per CDR3 protein. Of a few hundred thousand distinct CDR3 sequences listed, over 9.5% are singletons. CDR1 is SGHRS and CDR2 is YFSETQ in the germline V gene. The CDR3 is 15 residues long. V lost 5 bases to trimming and J lost 2 bases; unmatched junction nucleotides: 9. Regarding the study as a whole: A motif of 7 to 9 highly homologous TCR beta variants was seen as apparently characteristic of ankylosing spondylitis blood. Reportedly, disease-linked clones are significantly enriched in ankylosing spondylitis patients' matched synovial fluid.

Sequencing input: blood, either unsorted or a sorted T cell fraction (not recorded which). This TCR derives from a male donor with ankylosing spondylitis or in good health (not recorded which). V gene TRBV5-1 combines with J gene TRBJ2-5; TRBD1 matches 7 bases. The CDR3 coding sequence is TGCGCCAGCAGACGTACTACAGGGGTTCAAGAGACCCAGTACTTC. This sequence encodes CASRRTTGVQETQYF.